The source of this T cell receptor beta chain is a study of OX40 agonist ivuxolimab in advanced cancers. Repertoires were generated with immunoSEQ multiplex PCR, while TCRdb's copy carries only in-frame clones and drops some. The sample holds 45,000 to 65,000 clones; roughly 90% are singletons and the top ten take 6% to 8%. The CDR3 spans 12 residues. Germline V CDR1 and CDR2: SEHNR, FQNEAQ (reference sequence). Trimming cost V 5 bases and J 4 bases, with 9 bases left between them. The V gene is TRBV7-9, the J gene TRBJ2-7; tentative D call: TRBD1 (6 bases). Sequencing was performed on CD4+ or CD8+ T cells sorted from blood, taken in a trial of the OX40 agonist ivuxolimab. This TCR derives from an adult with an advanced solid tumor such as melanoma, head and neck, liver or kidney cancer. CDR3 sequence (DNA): TGTGCCAGCAGCGCCCAGGGGTACGAGCAGTACTTC. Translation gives CASSAQGYEQYF.